A selection of T cell receptor beta chains follows, all from one sample in a study of T cells after yellow fever vaccination. TCRdb independently ran MiXCR on the 5' RACE reads; one entry per CDR3 protein. The table includes just under 600,000 distinct CDR3 sequences, 13% detected once. This specimen was PBMCs, taken on the day of the yellow fever booster vaccination. These receptor sequences come from a man aged 25-45 years who received the YFV17D yellow fever vaccine. Both conserved end residues are trimmed from each CDR3. Fields, in order: J gene, clone size, V gene, CDR3 protein. Clone size is stated in some rows and not others, as once, few, many or a class when expanded.

>TRBJ2-4|few|TRBV2
ASRIQGAAKNIQY
>TRBJ2-5|NA|TRBV18
ASSGASSSQETQY
>TRBJ1-1|few|TRBV25-1
ASSVPLHGTEAF
>TRBJ1-1|few|TRBV9
ASSTGMNTEAF
>TRBJ2-1|few|TRBV7-2
ASSLFPGGPVNEQF
>TRBJ2-7|NA|TRBV5-1
ASSPDGSPDYEQY
>TRBJ2-4|NA|TRBV28
ASSGDGVNIQY
>TRBJ2-7|few|TRBV20-1
SANKRASSYEQY
>TRBJ2-2|many|TRBV12-3/TRBV12-4
ASSFRGPGELF
>TRBJ2-2|few|TRBV10-2
ASSRQPDGELF